The present entry profiles one TCR beta chain with its context. This entry comes from a study of blood T cell repertoires in COVID-19. Study details: There were acute and convalescent COVID-19 samples, and they came from the United States, Italy and Spain. PBMCs, B-cell-depleted T cells, or T cells were the source of the cDNA or gDNA that made up the material.

V was clipped by 3 bases and J by 4 bases, with 9 bases between them. Per the germline V gene, CDR1 is LNHDA and CDR2 is SQIVND (reference sequence). CDR3 size: 13 residues. How the authors handled the data: By means of reference gene primer amplification, nucleated cell counts were estimated. Here immunoSEQ multiplex PCR was the method, and the copy in TCRdb shows in-frame clones only, minus some. V and J calls and clone size follow that table, whereas D and trimming were derived from the DNA. Of under 200,000 clones in the sample, about 80% were seen once. Sequencing used peripheral blood. This receptor was taken from a man in his 70s with active or convalescent COVID-19. The J gene is TRBJ2-5, the V gene TRBV19; no clear D gene. The CDR3 loop reads CASSIAHIETQYF. The CDR3 DNA is TGTGCCAGTAGTATCGCACACATAGAGACCCAGTACTTC.